This T cell receptor (beta chain) was captured in a study of CD8+CD57+ T cells in acquired aplastic anemia. Study context: Recorded DNA amounts for sorted CD4+ and CD8+ cells had an average of approximately 3 ug.

Genomic DNA, the template, was used for profiling of the TCR beta VDJ and CDR3. TCRdb reprocessed the reads via MiXCR and lists one record per CDR3 protein. Of some 120,000 distinct CDR3 sequences listed, 48% are singletons. This CDR3 contains 14 residues. The germline V gene has CDR1 SGHVS and CDR2 FNYEAQ. V lost 1 base and J lost 8, with 12 bases in between. Study conclusions and caveats: In CD8+ cells, Simpson's diversity showed no significant difference between patients and controls.

Note on this clonotype: The target antigen is unknown.

The chain has TRBV7-6 and TRBJ1-3; TRBD1 is a possible D gene (5 bases). The TCR sequence derives from a human donor in good health, serving as a control. The sample taken for sequencing was sorted CD4+, CD8+, or CD8+CD57+ T cells (not recorded which) from PBMCs. This CDR3 reads CASSLGYQGDTIYF. The DNA for the CDR3 is TGTGCCAGCAGCTTAGGATATCAGGGAGACACCATATATTTT.